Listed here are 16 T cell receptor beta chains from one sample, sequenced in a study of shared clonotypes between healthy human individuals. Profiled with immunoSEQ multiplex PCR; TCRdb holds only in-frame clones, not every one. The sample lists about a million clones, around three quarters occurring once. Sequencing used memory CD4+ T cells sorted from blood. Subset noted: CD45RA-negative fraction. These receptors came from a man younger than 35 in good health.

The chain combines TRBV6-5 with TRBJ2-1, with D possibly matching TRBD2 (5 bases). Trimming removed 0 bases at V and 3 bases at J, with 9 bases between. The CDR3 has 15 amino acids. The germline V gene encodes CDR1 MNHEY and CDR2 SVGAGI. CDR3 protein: CASSYSTGIYNEQFF. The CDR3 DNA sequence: TGTGCCAGCAGTTACTCGACCGGGATCTACAATGAGCAGTTCTTC.

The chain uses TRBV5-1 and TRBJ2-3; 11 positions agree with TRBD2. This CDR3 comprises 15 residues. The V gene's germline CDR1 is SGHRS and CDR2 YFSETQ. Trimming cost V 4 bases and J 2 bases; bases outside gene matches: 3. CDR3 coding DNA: TGCGCCAGCAGCCAGACTAGCGGGAACACAGATACGCAGTATTTT. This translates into CASSQTSGNTDTQYF.

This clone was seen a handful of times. In nucleotides, the CDR3 is TGTGCCAGCAGCCCTCGTAGGGCGAACACCGGGGAGCTGTTTTTT. It specifies CASSPRRANTGELFF. J is TRBJ2-2 and V is TRBV9; D is ambiguous. CDR3 length equals 15 residues. Germline V gene data show CDR1 as SGDLS and CDR2 as YYNGEE. Trimming shortened V by 4 bases and J by 0 bases, and 10 bases separated the two germline ends.

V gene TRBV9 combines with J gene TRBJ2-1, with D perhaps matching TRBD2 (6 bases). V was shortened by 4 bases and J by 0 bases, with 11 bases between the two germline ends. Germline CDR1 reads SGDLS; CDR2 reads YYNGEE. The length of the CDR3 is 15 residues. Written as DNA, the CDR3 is TGTGCCAGCAGCCCGGGGGTCCACTCCTACAATGAGCAGTTCTTC. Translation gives CASSPGVHSYNEQFF.

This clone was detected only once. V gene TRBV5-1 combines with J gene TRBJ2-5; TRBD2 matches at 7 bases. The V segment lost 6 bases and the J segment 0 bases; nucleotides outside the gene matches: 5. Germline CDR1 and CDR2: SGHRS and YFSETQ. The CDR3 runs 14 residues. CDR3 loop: CASMASGYQETQYF. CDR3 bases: TGCGCCAGCATGGCTAGCGGTTACCAAGAGACCCAGTACTTC.

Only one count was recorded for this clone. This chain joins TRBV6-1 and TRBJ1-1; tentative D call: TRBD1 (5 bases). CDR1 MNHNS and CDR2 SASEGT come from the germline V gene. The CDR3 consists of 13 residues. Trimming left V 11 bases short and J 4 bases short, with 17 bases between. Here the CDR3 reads CAGIGGFSTEAFF. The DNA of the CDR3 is TGTGCCGGGATCGGGGGGTTCTCCACTGAAGCTTTCTTT.

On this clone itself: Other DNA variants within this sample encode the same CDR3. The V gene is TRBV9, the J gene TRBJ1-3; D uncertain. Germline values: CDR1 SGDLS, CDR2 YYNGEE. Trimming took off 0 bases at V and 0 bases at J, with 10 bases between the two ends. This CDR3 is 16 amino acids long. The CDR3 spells CASSVGEGSSGNTIYF. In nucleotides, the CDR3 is TGTGCCAGCAGCGTAGGTGAGGGTAGCTCTGGAAACACCATATATTTT.

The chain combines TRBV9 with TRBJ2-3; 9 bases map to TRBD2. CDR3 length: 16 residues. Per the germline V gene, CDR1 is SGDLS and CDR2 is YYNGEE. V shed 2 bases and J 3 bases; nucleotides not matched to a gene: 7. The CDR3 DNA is TGTGCCAGCAGCGTTAGCCCTAGCGGGACGACAGATACGCAGTATTTT. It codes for CASSVSPSGTTDTQYF.

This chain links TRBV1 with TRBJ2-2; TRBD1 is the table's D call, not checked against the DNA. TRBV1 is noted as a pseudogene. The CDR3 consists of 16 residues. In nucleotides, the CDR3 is TGCACCAGCAGCCAAGATTGGAACAGGGGCGCCGGGGAGCTGTTTTTT. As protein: CTSSQDWNRGAGELFF.

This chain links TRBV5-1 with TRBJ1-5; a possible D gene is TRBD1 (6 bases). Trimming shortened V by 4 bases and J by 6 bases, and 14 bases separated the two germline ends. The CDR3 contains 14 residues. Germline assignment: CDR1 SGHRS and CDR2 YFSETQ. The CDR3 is CASSERQAGQPQHF. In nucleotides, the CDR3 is TGCGCCAGCAGCGAGAGACAGGCTGGTCAGCCCCAGCATTTT. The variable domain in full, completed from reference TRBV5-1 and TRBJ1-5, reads KAGVTQTPRYLIKTRGQQVTLSCSPISGHRSVSWYQQTPGQGLQFLFEYFSETQRNKGNFPGRFSGRQFSNSRSEMNVSTLELGDSALYLCASSERQAGQPQHFGDGTRLSIL.

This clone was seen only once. The CDR3 nucleotides read TGTGCCAGCAGTTTGCGATTCTCTAGCACAGATACGCAGTATTTT. It yields the protein CASSLRFSSTDTQYF. The rearrangement uses TRBV27 and TRBJ2-3, with D unclear. Germline loops: CDR1 MNHEY, CDR2 SMNVEV (reference sequence). The CDR3 covers 15 residues. Trimming cost V 3 bases and J 0 bases, with 10 bases left between them.

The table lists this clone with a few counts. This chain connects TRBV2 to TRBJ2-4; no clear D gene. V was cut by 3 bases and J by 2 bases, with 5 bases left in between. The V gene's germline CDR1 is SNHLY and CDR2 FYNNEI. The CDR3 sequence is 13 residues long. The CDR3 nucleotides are TGTGCCAGCAGTGAGGATTCCAAAAACATTCAGTACTTC. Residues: CASSEDSKNIQYF.

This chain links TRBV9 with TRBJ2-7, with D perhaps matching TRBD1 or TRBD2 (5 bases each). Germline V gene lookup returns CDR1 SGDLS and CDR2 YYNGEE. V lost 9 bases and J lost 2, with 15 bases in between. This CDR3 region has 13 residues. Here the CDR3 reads CAITGPGTYEQYF. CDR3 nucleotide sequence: TGTGCCATCACGGGACCGGGAACCTACGAGCAGTACTTC.

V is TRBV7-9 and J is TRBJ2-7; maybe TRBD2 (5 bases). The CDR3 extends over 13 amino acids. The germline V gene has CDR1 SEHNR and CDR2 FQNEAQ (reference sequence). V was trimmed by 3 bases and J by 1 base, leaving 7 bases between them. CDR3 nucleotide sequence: TGTGCCAGCAGCTTGAGGGCATCCTACGAGCAGTACTTC. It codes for CASSLRASYEQYF.

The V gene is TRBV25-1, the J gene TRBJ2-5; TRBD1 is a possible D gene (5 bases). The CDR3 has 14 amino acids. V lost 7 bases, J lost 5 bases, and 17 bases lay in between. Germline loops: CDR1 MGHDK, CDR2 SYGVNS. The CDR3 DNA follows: TGTGCCAGCACCGATAGCAGGGTTGGGGAGACCCAGTACTTC. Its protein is CASTDSRVGETQYF.

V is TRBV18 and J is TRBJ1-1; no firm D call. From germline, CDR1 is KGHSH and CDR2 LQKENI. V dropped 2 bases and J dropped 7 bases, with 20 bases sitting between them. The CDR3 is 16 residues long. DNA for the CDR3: TGTGCCAGCTCACCAATCTCTGGGCAGGCGGACTATGAAGCTTTCTTT. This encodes CASSPISGQADYEAFF.